The source of this TCR beta chain is a study of Tregs in tolerant kidney transplant recipients. Germline CDR1 is SGHDT and CDR2 is YYEEEE. Between the trimmed V and J ends, which lost 4 bases and 5 bases, there was a span of 16 bases. The CDR3 is 14 amino acids. Repertoires were generated with immunoSEQ multiplex PCR, while TCRdb's copy carries only in-frame clones and drops some. In all, the sample yields some 31,000 clones. Comment on this clone: The read ends 3 residues shy of where the CDR3 ends; the end is completed using the germline J gene.

The specimen comprised CD8+ T cells from blood, sampled before the transplant. This sequence originates from a human donor who received a combined kidney and bone marrow transplant. The V gene is TRBV5-6, the J gene TRBJ2-7; D may be TRBD1 (5 bases). The chain's CDR3 is CASSPVWGPHEQYF. CDR3 DNA, as far as it was read: TGTGCCAGCAGCCCAGTCTGGGGCCCCCACGAG.